One sample yielded the 17 T cell receptor beta chains listed below, sequenced in a study of human T cells and chemical hapten exposure. Time point indicated: pre-sensitization, week 0. As to treatment: therapeutic diphenylcyclopropenone sensitization with weekly scalp DPC. In TCRdb, the RACE reads were re-called with MiXCR into one record per CDR3 protein. Of 89,000 or so distinct CDR3 sequences listed, 8.5% were seen once; the top ten hold 2% to 3%. The material was whole blood, obtained in connection with sensitization to the hapten diphenylcyclopropenone (DPC). These receptors originate from a man between 35 and 55 years old with alopecia areata. Some clones in this sample may be carry-over from other donors' samples.

This clonotype was detected ten times or more. The V gene is TRBV29-1, the J gene TRBJ2-2, with 10 bases matching TRBD1. The CDR3 runs 13 residues. The germline CDR1 and CDR2 sequences are SQVTM and ANQGSEA. Unmatched junction bases numbered 1, after V lost 4 bases and J lost 5 bases. CDR3 coding DNA: TGCAGCGTTGGGACAGGGGGTACCGGGGAGCTGTTTTTT. This codes for CSVGTGGTGELFF.

This chain joins TRBV12-3 or TRBV12-4 and TRBJ2-3, with 8 bases lining up with TRBD2. This CDR3 is 17 amino acids long. Trimming cost V 7 bases and J 0 bases; bases outside gene matches: 12. For the CDR3, the DNA is TGTGCCAGCATTTTCGGGAGGAGCGGGAGAAGCACAGATACGCAGTATTTT. Its protein product is CASIFGRSGRSTDTQYF.

In its sample, this clonotype was seen a few times. The V gene is TRBV20-1, the J gene TRBJ2-3; D unresolved. Germline V gene sequence: CDR1 DFQATT, CDR2 SNEGSKA (reference sequence). Trimming removed 4 bases from V and 4 bases from J, with 12 bases in between. This CDR3 comprises 13 residues. CDR3 in DNA: TGCAGTGCTACTAGACCCGGGCCAGATACGCAGTATTTT. Its protein is CSATRPGPDTQYF.

This clonotype showed up many times. The rearrangement uses TRBV19 and TRBJ1-2; D is uncertain. CDR3 size: 13 residues. Germline lookup yields CDR1 LNHDA and CDR2 SQIVND (reference sequence). The V gene lost 7 bases and the J gene lost 5 bases, with 14 bases spanning the gap. In DNA form, the CDR3 reads TGTGCCAGTAATGAGGCTTCGATTTATGGCTACACCTTC. This sequence encodes CASNEASIYGYTF.

This clonotype showed up many times. This sequence joins TRBV6-5 and TRBJ1-2, with 7 positions matching TRBD1. The CDR3 totals 14 residues. Germline assignment: CDR1 MNHEY and CDR2 SVGAGI. The trim removed 2 bases at V and 4 bases at J, leaving 4 bases unmatched. CDR3 DNA: TGTGCCAGCAGTTACCGACAGGGAATCTATGGCTACACCTTC. Its translation is CASSYRQGIYGYTF.

The V call is TRBV29-1, the J call TRBJ1-2; 12 nucleotides align to TRBD1. CDR3 length: 14 residues. The V and J ends lost 6 bases and 4 bases, in that order; junction bases with no gene match: 6. From germline, CDR1 is SQVTM and CDR2 ANQGSEA. The CDR3 spells CSVWDRGRVYGYTF. The CDR3 nucleotides read TGCAGCGTGTGGGACAGGGGGCGCGTCTATGGCTACACCTTC.

This clonotype was seen more than once but under ten times. This rearrangement joins TRBV12-3 or TRBV12-4 to TRBJ2-1; TRBD2 matches 7 bases. There are 14 residues in the CDR3. V lost 2 bases and J lost 9; bases outside the gene matches: 7. In DNA, the CDR3 is TGTGCCAGCAGTTTACAGGGAGGGGATAGTGAGCAGTTCTTC. Its translation: CASSLQGGDSEQFF.

The V and J genes are TRBV18 and TRBJ2-1; no clear D. Germline assignment: CDR1 KGHSH and CDR2 LQKENI. Trimming removed 3 bases from V and 4 bases from J, with 19 bases in between. The CDR3 is 17 amino acids. CDR3 in amino acids: CASSPNKPGLAYNEQFF. The CDR3 DNA is TGTGCCAGCTCACCTAATAAGCCGGGCCTGGCGTACAATGAGCAGTTCTTC.

This clonotype was observed a handful of times. The rearrangement joins TRBV7-6 to TRBJ2-5; 9 bases align to TRBD2. CDR1 and CDR2 (germline): SGHVS, FNYEAQ. Germline trimming cut 2 bases from V and 7 bases from J; bases unmatched to any gene: 17. The CDR3 length is 18 residues. The CDR3 DNA reads as TGTGCCAGCAGCTTAACCCCTTCTAGCGGGACGCCCTCGGTGACCCAGTACTTC. Translated: CASSLTPSSGTPSVTQYF.

This clonotype appeared a few times. The rearrangement links TRBV20-1 to TRBJ2-3; D is undetermined. Trimming removed 1 base from V and 4 bases from J, with 6 bases in between. From germline, CDR1 is DFQATT and CDR2 SNEGSKA (reference sequence). The CDR3 runs 12 residues. CDR3 nucleotides: TGCAGTGCTAGAGTTGGGCCAGATACGCAGTATTTT. Protein product: CSARVGPDTQYF.

J is TRBJ2-3 and V is TRBV30; 7 nucleotides match TRBD1. Germline V gene lookup returns CDR1 GTSNPN and CDR2 SVGIG (reference sequence). V was pared by 2 bases and J by 2 bases, with 7 bases of the junction left unmatched. This CDR3 spans 15 amino acids. CDR3 amino acids: CAWSLPTGITDTQYF. CDR3 coding DNA: TGTGCCTGGAGTCTACCGACAGGGATCACAGATACGCAGTATTTT.

This clonotype was counted only a few times. The V and J genes are TRBV6-2 or TRBV6-3 and TRBJ2-7; 8 nucleotides agree with TRBD2. The CDR3 extends over 13 amino acids. The junction had 3 bases not matched to a gene; V was cut back by 6 bases and J by 2 bases. Germline-derived CDR1 and CDR2 are MNHEY and SVGEGT. The CDR3 DNA follows: TGTGCCAGCAGACTAGCGGCTACCTACGAGCAGTACGTC. Translating gives CASRLAATYEQYV.

The V call is TRBV19, the J call TRBJ2-5; D might be TRBD1 (6 bases). This CDR3 is 14 amino acids long. The V end lost 5 bases, the J end lost 0 bases, and 10 bases lay between the germline ends. Germline CDR1 is LNHDA and CDR2 is SQIVND (reference sequence). CDR3 residues: CASSQQGYQETQYF. The CDR3 DNA reads as TGTGCCAGTAGTCAACAGGGTTACCAAGAGACCCAGTACTTC.

This clonotype was recorded at least ten times. The chain combines TRBV7-6 with TRBJ1-2; 11 nucleotides agree with TRBD1. The CDR3 sequence is 17 residues long. Losses at the gene ends were 0 bases for V and 6 bases for J; bases not matched to a gene: 9. The germline V gene encodes CDR1 SGHVS and CDR2 FNYEAQ. CDR3 coding DNA: TGTGCCAGCAGCTTAGCCGGACCGGGACAGGGGGGGAATGGCTACACCTTC. This codes for CASSLAGPGQGGNGYTF.

This clonotype has only a few counts. The V gene is TRBV12-3 or TRBV12-4, the J gene TRBJ2-5, with 8 bases identical to TRBD1. The CDR3 consists of 13 residues. Losses at the gene ends were 6 bases for V and 5 bases for J; bases not matched to a gene: 5. CDR3 in amino acids: CASRQGAVETQYF. Written as DNA, the CDR3 is TGTGCCAGCAGGCAGGGGGCGGTGGAGACCCAGTACTTC.

In the case of this clonotype: Being one base from a much bigger clone, this may be a read error. The V call is TRBV5-1, the J call TRBJ2-3, with D possibly TRBD2 on 6 matching bases. V lost 4 bases to trimming and J lost 5 bases, with 17 bases between them. CDR1 is SGHRS and CDR2 is YFSETQ in the germline V gene. The CDR3 is 15 amino acids. The CDR3 sequence is CASSRYSGSIDTQYF. The CDR3 nucleotides read TGCGCCAGCAGCCGTTATAGCGGCTCCATAGATACGCAGTATTTT. The full variable domain, with the rest looked up from reference TRBV5-1 and TRBJ2-3, is KAGVTQTPRYLIKTRGQQVTLSCSPISGHRSVSWYQQTPGQGLQFLFEYFSETQRNKGNFPGRFSGRQFSNSRSEMNVSTLELGDSALYLCASSRYSGSIDTQYFGPGTRLTVL.

This clonotype was observed a handful of times. The chain uses TRBV9 and TRBJ2-1, with D tentatively TRBD2 (6 bases). This CDR3 has 13 amino acids. CDR1 SGDLS and CDR2 YYNGEE come from the germline V gene. The V gene lost 5 bases and the J gene lost 10 bases, with 16 bases spanning the gap. CDR3 sequence reads: CASSTPGREEQFF. CDR3 bases: TGTGCCAGCAGTACCCCAGGCCGGGAGGAGCAGTTCTTC.